The clone carrying this T cell receptor (beta chain) was recorded many times. The antigen remains unidentified. CDR3 length: 11 residues. Germline lookup yields CDR1 SGHRS and CDR2 YFSETQ. Deletions cut 3 bases from V and 6 bases from J, with 5 bases between. This entry is derived from a study of T-cell memory formation after mild COVID-19. Study-wide results and limits: A subset of responding clones appeared in pre-infection memory, suggesting cross-reactive memory joined.

TCRdb re-derived calls from the 5' RACE reads in MiXCR, one entry per CDR3 protein. The repertoire has hundreds of thousands of distinct CDR3 sequences, 12% to 15% of them found once; the top ten carry approximately 21%. The sequence was obtained from a man aged 18 to 29 who had mild COVID-19 (a few samples of this study predate the infection). Cell type and time point are not known. The sample taken for sequencing was PBMCs or a T cell subset sorted from them (not recorded which). This chain links TRBV5-1 with TRBJ2-3, with D unclear. CDR3 in amino acids: CASSYKDTQYF. In DNA form, the CDR3 reads TGCGCCAGCAGCTATAAGGATACGCAGTATTTT. The full variable domain, rest sourced from reference TRBV5-1 and TRBJ2-3, is KAGVTQTPRYLIKTRGQQVTLSCSPISGHRSVSWYQQTPGQGLQFLFEYFSETQRNKGNFPGRFSGRQFSNSRSEMNVSTLELGDSALYLCASSYKDTQYFGPGTRLTVL.